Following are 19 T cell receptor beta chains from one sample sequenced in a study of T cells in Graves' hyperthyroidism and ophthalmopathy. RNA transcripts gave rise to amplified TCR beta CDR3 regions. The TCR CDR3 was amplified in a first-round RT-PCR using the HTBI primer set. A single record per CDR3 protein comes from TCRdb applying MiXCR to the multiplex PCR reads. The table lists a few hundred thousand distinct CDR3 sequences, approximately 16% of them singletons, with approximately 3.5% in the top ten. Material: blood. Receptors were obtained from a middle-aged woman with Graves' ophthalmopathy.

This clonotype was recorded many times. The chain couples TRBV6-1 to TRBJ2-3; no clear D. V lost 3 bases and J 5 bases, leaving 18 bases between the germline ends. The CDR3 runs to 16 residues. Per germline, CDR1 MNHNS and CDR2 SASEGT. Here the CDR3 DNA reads TGTGCCAGCAGTGAGTTTCCCTCGCGGCTCGGAGATACGCAGTATTTT. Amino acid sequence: CASSEFPSRLGDTQYF.

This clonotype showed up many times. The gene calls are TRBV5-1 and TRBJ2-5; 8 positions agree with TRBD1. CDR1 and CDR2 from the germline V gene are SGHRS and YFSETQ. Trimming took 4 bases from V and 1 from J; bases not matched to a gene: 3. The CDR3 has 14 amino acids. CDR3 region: CASSRQGSQETQYF. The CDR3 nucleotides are TGCGCCAGCAGCCGACAGGGGTCCCAAGAGACCCAGTACTTC.

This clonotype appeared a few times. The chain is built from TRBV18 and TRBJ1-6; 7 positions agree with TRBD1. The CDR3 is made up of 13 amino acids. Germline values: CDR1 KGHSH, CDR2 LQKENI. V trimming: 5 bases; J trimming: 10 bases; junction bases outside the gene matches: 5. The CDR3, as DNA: TGTGCCAGCTCATCAGGGGGTCCCTCACCCCTCCACTTT. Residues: CASSSGGPSPLHF. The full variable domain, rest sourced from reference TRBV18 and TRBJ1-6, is NAGVMQNPRHLVRRRGQEARLRCSPMKGHSHVYWYRQLPEEGLKFMVYLQKENIIDESGMPKERFSAEFPKEGPSILRIQQVVRGDSAAYFCASSSGGPSPLHFGNGTRLTVT.

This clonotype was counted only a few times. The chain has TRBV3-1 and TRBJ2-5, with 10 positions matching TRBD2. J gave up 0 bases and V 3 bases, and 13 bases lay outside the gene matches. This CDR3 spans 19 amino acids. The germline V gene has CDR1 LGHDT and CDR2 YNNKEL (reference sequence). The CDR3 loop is CASSHLSGGLDMYQETQYF. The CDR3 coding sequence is TGTGCCAGCAGCCACCTTAGCGGGGGGCTTGATATGTACCAAGAGACCCAGTACTTC.

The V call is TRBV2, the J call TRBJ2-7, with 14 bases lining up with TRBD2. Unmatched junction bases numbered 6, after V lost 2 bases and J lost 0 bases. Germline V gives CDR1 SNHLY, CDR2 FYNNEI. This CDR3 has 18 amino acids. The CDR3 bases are TGTGCCAGCAGTGAATCTATCGGGACTAGCGGGAGCTCCTACGAGCAGTACTTC. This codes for CASSESIGTSGSSYEQYF.

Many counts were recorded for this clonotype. The CDR3 DNA reads as TGTGCCACCAGCAGCGGACAGGACTACGAGCAGTACTTC. It specifies CATSSGQDYEQYF. This chain uses TRBV15 with TRBJ2-7; 7 bases are shared with TRBD1. V dropped 3 bases and J dropped 3; count of bases not matched to a gene: 2. The germline V gene has CDR1 LNHNV and CDR2 YYDKDF (reference sequence). This CDR3 comprises 13 residues.

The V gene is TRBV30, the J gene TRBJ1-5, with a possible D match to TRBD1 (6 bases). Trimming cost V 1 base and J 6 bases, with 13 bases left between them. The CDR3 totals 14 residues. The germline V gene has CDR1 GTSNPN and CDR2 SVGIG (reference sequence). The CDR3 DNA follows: TGTGCCTGGAGTGACGTGGGGGGCGGTCAGCCCCAGCATTTT. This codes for CAWSDVGGGQPQHF.

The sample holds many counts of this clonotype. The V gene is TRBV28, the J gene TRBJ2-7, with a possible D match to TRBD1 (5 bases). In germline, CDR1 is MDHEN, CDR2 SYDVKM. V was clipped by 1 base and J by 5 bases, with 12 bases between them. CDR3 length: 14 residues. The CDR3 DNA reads TGTGCCAGCAGTTTATTTTCTTTAGGGGACGAGCAGTACTTC. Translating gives CASSLFSLGDEQYF.

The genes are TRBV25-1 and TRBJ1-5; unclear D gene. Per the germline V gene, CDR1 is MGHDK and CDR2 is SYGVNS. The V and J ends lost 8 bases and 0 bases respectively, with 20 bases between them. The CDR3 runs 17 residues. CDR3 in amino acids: CASHERGPGVSNQPQHF. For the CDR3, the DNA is TGTGCCAGCCATGAGAGAGGTCCCGGAGTTAGCAATCAGCCCCAGCATTTT.

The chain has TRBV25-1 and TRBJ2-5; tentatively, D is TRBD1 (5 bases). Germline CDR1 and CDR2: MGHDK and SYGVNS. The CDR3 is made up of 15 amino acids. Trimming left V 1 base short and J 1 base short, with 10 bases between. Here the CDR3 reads CASSESITGQETQYF. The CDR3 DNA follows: TGTGCCAGCAGTGAATCTATTACAGGCCAAGAGACCCAGTACTTC.

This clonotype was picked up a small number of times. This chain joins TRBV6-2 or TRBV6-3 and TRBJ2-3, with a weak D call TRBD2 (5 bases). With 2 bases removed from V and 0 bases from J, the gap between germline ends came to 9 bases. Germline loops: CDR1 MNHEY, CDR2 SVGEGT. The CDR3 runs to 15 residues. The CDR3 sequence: CASSYGSGSTDTQYF. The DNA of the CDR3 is TGTGCCAGCAGTTACGGCAGCGGAAGCACAGATACGCAGTATTTT.

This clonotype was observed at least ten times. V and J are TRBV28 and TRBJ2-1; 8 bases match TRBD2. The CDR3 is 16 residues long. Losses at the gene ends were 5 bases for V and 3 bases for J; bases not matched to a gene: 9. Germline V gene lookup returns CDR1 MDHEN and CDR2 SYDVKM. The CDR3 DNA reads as TGTGCCAGCAGTCCCCGGGGTAGCGGGATCTACAATGAGCAGTTCTTC. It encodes CASSPRGSGIYNEQFF.

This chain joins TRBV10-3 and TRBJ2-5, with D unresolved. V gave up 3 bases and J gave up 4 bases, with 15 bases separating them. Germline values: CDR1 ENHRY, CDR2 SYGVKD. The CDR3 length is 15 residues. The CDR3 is CAISERPNSRETQYF. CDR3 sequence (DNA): TGTGCCATCAGTGAACGTCCAAATTCACGAGAGACCCAGTACTTC.

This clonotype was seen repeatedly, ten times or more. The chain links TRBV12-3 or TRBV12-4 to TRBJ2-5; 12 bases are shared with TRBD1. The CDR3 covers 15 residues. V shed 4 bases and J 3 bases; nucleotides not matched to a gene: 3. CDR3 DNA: TGTGCCAGCAGTTCGGGACAGGGGGCTAAAGAGACCCAGTACTTC. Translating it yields CASSSGQGAKETQYF.

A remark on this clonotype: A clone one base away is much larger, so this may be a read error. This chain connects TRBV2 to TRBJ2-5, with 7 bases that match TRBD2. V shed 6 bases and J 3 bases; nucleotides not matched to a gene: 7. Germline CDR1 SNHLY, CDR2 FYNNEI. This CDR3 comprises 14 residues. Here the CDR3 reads CASSPPGLKETQYF. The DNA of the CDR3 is TGTGCCAGCAGCCCACCGGGACTAAAAGAGACCCAGTACTTC.

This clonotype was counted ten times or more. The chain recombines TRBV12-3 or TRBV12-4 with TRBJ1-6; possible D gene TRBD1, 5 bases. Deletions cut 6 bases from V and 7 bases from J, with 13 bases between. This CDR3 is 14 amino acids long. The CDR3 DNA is TGTGCCAGCAGACCCCCGGGGCGGAATTCACCCCTCCACTTT. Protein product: CASRPPGRNSPLHF.

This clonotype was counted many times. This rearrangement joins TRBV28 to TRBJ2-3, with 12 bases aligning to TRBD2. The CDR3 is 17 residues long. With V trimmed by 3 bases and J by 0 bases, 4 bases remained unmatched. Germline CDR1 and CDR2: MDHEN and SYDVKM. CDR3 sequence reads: CASSFGLAGPSTDTQYF. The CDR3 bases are TGTGCCAGCAGTTTCGGACTAGCGGGACCTAGCACAGATACGCAGTATTTT. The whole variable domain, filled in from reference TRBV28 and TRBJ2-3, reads DVKVTQSSRYLVKRTGEKVFLECVQDMDHENMFWYRQDPGLGLRLIYFSYDVKMKEKGDIPEGYSVSREKKERFSLILESASTNQTSMYLCASSFGLAGPSTDTQYFGPGTRLTVL.

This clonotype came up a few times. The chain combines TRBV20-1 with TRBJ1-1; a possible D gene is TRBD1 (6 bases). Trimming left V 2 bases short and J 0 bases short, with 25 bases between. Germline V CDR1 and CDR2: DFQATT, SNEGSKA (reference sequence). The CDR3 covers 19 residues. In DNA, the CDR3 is TGCAGTGCTAGACCGACGGGGGGCAGGGCGTCCCTTATGAACACTGAAGCTTTCTTT. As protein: CSARPTGGRASLMNTEAFF.

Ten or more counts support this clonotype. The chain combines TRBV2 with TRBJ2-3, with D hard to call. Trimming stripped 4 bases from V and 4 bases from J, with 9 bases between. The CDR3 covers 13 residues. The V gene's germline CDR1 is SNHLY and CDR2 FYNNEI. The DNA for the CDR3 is TGTGCCAGCAGTGGTGCTAGAGCAGATACGCAGTATTTT. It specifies CASSGARADTQYF. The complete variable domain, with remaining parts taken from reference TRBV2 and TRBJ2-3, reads EPEVTQTPSHQVTQMGQEVILRCVPISNHLYFYWYRQILGQKVEFLVSFYNNEISEKSEIFDDQFSVERPDGSNFTLKIRSTKLEDSAMYFCASSGARADTQYFGPGTRLTVL.